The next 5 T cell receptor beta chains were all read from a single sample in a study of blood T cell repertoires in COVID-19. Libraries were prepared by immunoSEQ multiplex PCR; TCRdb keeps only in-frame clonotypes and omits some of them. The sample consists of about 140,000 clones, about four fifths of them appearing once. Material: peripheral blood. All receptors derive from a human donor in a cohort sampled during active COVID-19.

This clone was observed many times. Here the CDR3 reads CASRPDRKTGAGNTIYF. In DNA, the CDR3 is TGCGCCAGCAGACCTGATCGAAAAACAGGGGCTGGAAACACCATATATTTT. This chain links TRBV5-1 with TRBJ1-3; 7 nucleotides agree with TRBD1. J gave up 2 bases and V 5 bases, and 13 bases lay outside the gene matches. Germline lookup yields CDR1 SGHRS and CDR2 YFSETQ. This CDR3 region has 17 residues.

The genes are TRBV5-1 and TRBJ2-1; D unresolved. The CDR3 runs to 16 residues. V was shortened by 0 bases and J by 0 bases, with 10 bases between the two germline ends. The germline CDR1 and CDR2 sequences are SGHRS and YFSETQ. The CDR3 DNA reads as TGCGCCAGCAGCTTGGGGAGTCTCCCCTCCTACAATGAGCAGTTCTTC. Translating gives CASSLGSLPSYNEQFF.

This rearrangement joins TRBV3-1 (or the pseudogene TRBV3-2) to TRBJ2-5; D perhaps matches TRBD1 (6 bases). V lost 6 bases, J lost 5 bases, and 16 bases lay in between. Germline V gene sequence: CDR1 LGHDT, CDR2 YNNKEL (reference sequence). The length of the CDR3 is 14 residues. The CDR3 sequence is CASSLGGTAETQYF. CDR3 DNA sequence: TGTGCCAGCAGTCTAGGGGGAACTGCGGAGACCCAGTACTTC.

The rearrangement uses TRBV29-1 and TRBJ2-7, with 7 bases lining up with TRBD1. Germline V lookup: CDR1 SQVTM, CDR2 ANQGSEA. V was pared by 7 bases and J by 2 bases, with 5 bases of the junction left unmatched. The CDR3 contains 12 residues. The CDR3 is CSAVTGTYEQYF. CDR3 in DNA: TGCAGCGCCGTGACAGGGACCTACGAGCAGTACTTC.

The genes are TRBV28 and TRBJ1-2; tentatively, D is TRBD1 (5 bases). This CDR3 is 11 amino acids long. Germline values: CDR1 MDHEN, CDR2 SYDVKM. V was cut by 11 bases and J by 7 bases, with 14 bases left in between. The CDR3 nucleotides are TGTGCCTGGGGCCGAGTAAGTGGCTACACCTTC. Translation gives CAWGRVSGYTF.